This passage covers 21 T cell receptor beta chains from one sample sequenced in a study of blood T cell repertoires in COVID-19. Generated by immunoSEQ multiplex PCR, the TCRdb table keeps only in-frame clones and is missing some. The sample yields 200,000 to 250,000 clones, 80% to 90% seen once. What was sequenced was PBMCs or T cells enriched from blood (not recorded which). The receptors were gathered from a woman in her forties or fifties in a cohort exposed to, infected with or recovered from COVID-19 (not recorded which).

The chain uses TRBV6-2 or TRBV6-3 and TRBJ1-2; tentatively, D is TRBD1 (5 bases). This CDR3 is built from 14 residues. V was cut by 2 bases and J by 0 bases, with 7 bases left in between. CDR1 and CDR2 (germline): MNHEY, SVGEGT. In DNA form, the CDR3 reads TGTGCCAGCAGTTACCGACAGTCTAACTATGGCTACACCTTC. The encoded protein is CASSYRQSNYGYTF.

This CDR3 reads CASSQVTGGDTQYF. The CDR3 nucleotides are TGTGCCAGCAGCCAAGTGACCGGCGGAGATACGCAGTATTTT. The rearrangement joins TRBV4-2 to TRBJ2-3; D is undetermined. The germline gives CDR1 LGHNA, CDR2 YNFKEQ. The V end lost 1 base, the J end lost 5 bases, and 10 bases lay between the germline ends. The CDR3 is 14 residues long.

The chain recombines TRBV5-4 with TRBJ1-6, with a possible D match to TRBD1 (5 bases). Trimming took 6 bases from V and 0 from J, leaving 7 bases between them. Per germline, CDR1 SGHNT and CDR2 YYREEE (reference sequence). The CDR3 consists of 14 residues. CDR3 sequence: CASKQDSYNSPLHF. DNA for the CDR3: TGTGCCAGCAAACAGGACTCCTATAATTCACCCCTCCACTTT.

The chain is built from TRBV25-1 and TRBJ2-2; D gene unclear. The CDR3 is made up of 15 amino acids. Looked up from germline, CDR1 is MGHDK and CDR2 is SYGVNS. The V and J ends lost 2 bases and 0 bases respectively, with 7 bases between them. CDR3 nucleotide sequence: TGTGCCAGCAGTGAAAGCCGGGCGAACACCGGGGAGCTGTTTTTT. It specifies CASSESRANTGELFF.

The CDR3: CASSVLEGRASTDTQYF. In DNA, the CDR3 is TGTGCCAGCAGCGTCTTAGAGGGTCGTGCTAGCACAGATACGCAGTATTTT. The chain links TRBV9 to TRBJ2-3; D possibly corresponds to TRBD2 (5 bases). This CDR3 spans 17 amino acids. Germline assignment: CDR1 SGDLS and CDR2 YYNGEE. V lost 2 bases, J lost 0 bases, and 16 bases lay in between. Filled out from reference TRBV9 and TRBJ2-3, the complete variable domain reads DSGVTQTPKHLITATGQRVTLRCSPRSGDLSVYWYQQSLDQGLQFLIQYYNGEERAKGNILERFSAQQFPDLHSELNLSSLELGDSALYFCASSVLEGRASTDTQYFGPGTRLTVL.

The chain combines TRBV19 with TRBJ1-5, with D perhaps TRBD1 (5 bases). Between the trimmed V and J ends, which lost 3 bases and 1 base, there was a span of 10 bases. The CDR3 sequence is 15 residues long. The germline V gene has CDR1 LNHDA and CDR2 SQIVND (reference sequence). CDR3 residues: CASSIQGLSNQPQHF. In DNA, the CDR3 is TGTGCCAGTAGTATTCAGGGTCTCAGCAATCAGCCCCAGCATTTT.

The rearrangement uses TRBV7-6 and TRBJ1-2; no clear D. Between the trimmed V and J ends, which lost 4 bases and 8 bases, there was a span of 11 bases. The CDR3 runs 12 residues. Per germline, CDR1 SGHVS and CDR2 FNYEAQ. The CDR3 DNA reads TGTGCCAGCAGCTCTACTCCGGGGGGCTACACCTTC. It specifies CASSSTPGGYTF. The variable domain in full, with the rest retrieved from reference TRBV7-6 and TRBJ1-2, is GAGVSQSPRYKVTKRGQDVALRCDPISGHVSLYWYRQALGQGPEFLTYFNYEAQQDKSGLPNDRFSAERPEGSISTLTIQRTEQRDSAMYRCASSSTPGGYTFGSGTRLTVV.

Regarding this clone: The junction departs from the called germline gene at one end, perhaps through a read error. CDR3 residues: CASSNSWTGMNTEAFF. The CDR3 DNA reads TGTGCCAGCAGTAACTCCTGGACAGGGATGAACACTGAAGCTTTCTTT. The chain couples TRBV6-5 to TRBJ1-1, with 8 nucleotides matching TRBD1. Germline loops: CDR1 MNHEY, CDR2 SVGAGI. The CDR3 runs to 16 residues.

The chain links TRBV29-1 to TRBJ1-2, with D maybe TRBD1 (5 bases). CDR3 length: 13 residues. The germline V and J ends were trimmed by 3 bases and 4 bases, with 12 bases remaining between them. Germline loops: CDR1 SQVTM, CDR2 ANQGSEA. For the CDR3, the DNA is TGCAGCGTTGAGTACAGACAGTCCTATGGCTACACCTTC. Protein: CSVEYRQSYGYTF.

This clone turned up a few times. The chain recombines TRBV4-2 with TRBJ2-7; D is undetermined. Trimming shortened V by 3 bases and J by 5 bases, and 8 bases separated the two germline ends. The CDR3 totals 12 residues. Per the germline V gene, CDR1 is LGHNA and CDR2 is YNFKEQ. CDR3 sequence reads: CASSQGRDEQYF. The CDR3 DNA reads TGTGCCAGCAGCCAGGGTCGGGACGAGCAGTACTTC.

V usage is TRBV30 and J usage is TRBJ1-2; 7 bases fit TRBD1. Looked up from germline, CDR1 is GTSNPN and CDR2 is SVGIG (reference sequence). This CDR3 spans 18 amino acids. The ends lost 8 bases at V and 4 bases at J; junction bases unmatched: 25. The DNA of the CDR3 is TGTGCCCGGGGACCGCGGGACAGCCAACCCAAACCTTCCTATGGCTACACCTTC. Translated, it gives CARGPRDSQPKPSYGYTF.

CDR3 loop: CASRGTGTNYGYTF. For the CDR3, the DNA is TGTGCCAGCAGGGGGACAGGAACCAACTATGGCTACACCTTC. The genes are TRBV2 and TRBJ1-2, with 8 bases that match TRBD1. Unmatched junction bases numbered 5, after V lost 6 bases and J lost 2 bases. The CDR3 totals 14 residues. Germline V gene lookup returns CDR1 SNHLY and CDR2 FYNNEI.

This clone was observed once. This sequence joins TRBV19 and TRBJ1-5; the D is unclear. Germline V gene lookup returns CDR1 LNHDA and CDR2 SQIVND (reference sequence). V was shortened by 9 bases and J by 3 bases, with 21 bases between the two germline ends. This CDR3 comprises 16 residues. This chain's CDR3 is CASRNVGRRANQPQHF. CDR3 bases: TGTGCCAGCCGTAACGTGGGCAGACGAGCCAATCAGCCCCAGCATTTT.

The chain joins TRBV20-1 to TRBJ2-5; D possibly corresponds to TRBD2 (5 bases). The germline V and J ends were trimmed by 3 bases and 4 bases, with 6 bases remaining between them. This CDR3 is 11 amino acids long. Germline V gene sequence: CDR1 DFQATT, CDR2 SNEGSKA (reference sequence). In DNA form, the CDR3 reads TGCAGTGCTAGGAGGGCAGAGACCCAGTACTTC. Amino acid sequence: CSARRAETQYF.

In DNA, the CDR3 is TGTGCCAGCAGCCCCCAGGGGGCACGGACTGAAGCTTTCTTT. It codes for CASSPQGARTEAFF. The chain is built from TRBV3-1 (or the pseudogene TRBV3-2) and TRBJ1-1, with 8 positions matching TRBD1. The germline gives CDR1 LGHDT, CDR2 YNNKEL (reference sequence). The ends lost 4 bases at V and 5 bases at J; junction bases unmatched: 6. The CDR3 sequence is 14 residues long.

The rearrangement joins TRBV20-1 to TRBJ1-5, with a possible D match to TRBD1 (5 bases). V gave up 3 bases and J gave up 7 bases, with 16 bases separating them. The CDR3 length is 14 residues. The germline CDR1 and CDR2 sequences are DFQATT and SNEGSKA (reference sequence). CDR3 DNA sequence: TGCAGTGCTAGTCTAGGCAGGGAACACCAGCCCCAGCATTTT. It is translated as CSASLGREHQPQHF.

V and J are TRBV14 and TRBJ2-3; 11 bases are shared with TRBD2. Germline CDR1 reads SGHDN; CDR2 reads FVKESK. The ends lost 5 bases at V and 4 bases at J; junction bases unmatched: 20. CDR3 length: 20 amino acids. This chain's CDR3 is CASSNHRLAGHYFRADTQYF. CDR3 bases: TGTGCCAGCAGCAACCATCGACTAGCGGGGCACTATTTCCGCGCAGATACGCAGTATTTT.

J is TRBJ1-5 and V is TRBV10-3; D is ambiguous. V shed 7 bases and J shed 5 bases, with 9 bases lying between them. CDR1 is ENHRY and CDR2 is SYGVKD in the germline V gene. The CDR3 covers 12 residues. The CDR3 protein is CAINSRDQPQHF. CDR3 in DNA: TGTGCCATCAACTCTCGGGATCAGCCCCAGCATTTT.

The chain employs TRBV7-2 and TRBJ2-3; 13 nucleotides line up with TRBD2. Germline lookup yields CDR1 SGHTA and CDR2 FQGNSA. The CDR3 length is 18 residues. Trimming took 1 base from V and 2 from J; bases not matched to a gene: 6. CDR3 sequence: CASSLEPGLAGFTDTQYF. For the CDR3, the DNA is TGTGCCAGCAGCTTAGAACCGGGACTAGCGGGGTTCACAGATACGCAGTATTTT. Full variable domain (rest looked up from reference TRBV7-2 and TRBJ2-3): GAGVSQSPSNKVTEKGKDVELRCDPISGHTALYWYRQSLGQGLEFLIYFQGNSAPDKSGLPSDRFSAERTGGSVSTLTIQRTQQEDSAVYLCASSLEPGLAGFTDTQYFGPGTRLTVL.

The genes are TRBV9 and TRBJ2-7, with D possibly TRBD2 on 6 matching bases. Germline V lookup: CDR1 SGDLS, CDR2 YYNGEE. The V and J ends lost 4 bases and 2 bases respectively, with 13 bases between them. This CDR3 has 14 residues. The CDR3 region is CASSTGGGTYEQYF. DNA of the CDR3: TGTGCCAGCAGCACCGGGGGTGGGACCTACGAGCAGTACTTC.

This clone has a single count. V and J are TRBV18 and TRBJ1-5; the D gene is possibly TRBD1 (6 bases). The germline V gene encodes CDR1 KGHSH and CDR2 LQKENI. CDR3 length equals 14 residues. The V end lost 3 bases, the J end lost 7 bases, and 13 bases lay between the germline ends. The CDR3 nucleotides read TGTGCCAGCTCACCCCGGACAGTAGAACAGCCCCAGCATTTT. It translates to CASSPRTVEQPQHF.